The 18 T cell receptor beta chains in this list originate from one sample, sequenced in a study of blood T cell repertoires in COVID-19. Clones were read by immunoSEQ multiplex PCR, and TCRdb kept only the in-frame ones, dropping some. Of tens of thousands of clones in the sample, roughly four fifths were seen once. The sample was peripheral blood. All receptors come from a man over 45 with active or convalescent COVID-19.

The rearrangement joins TRBV10-1 to TRBJ2-7, with unresolved D. Germline V CDR1 and CDR2: WNHNN, SYGVQD (reference sequence). This CDR3 region has 13 residues. The V end was cut by 4 bases, the J end by 5 bases, with 12 bases between. The CDR3 loop is CASSVSISDEQYF. DNA of the CDR3: TGCGCCAGCAGTGTGTCTATATCCGACGAGCAGTACTTC.

V is TRBV10-3 and J is TRBJ2-1; 8 bases agree with TRBD2. The ends lost 6 bases at V and 9 bases at J; junction bases unmatched: 16. Germline loops: CDR1 ENHRY, CDR2 SYGVKD. This CDR3 has 16 amino acids. CDR3 loop: CAISPQGGGPLGEQFF. CDR3 nucleotide sequence: TGTGCCATCAGCCCCCAGGGCGGGGGGCCCTTGGGTGAGCAGTTCTTC.

This chain uses TRBV18 with TRBJ2-7; 11 bases agree with TRBD1. The CDR3 consists of 15 residues. Germline CDR1 reads KGHSH; CDR2 reads LQKENI. V gave up 7 bases and J gave up 6 bases; unmatched junction bases: 11. As DNA, the CDR3 is TGTGCCAGCTTCGACCCGGGACAGGGGGAATTCGAGCAGTACTTC. This gives the protein CASFDPGQGEFEQYF.

The chain carries TRBV27 and TRBJ2-3; 13 bases line up with TRBD2. V was pared by 6 bases and J by 1 base, with 4 bases of the junction left unmatched. CDR3 size: 16 residues. From germline, CDR1 is MNHEY and CDR2 SMNVEV (reference sequence). CDR3 nucleotides: TGTGCCAGCAGGACTAGCGGGGGGTTTCGCACAGATACGCAGTATTTT. Amino acid sequence: CASRTSGGFRTDTQYF.

CDR3: CASSTRVELFEQYV. CDR3 DNA: TGTGCCAGCAGCACCCGAGTAGAACTATTCGAGCAGTACGTC. The V gene is TRBV5-5, the J gene TRBJ2-7; unclear D gene. Trimming took off 4 bases at V and 6 bases at J, with 17 bases between the two ends. Germline CDR1 SGHKS, CDR2 YYEKEE (reference sequence). The CDR3 consists of 14 residues.

This chain uses TRBV28 with TRBJ1-2; TRBD1 matches 8 bases. The CDR3 runs to 14 residues. Per the germline V gene, CDR1 is MDHEN and CDR2 is SYDVKM. V was pared by 5 bases and J by 3 bases, with 5 bases of the junction left unmatched. The CDR3 DNA sequence: TGTGCCAGCAGTCGACAGGGGATTGACTATGGCTACACCTTC. It translates to CASSRQGIDYGYTF.

The chain employs TRBV5-6 and TRBJ2-1; 11 bases fit TRBD1. Germline V gives CDR1 SGHDT, CDR2 YYEEEE. The CDR3 length is 14 residues. The ends lost 4 bases at V and 6 bases at J; junction bases unmatched: 3. CDR3 sequence reads: CASSLGQGGNEQFF. In DNA form, the CDR3 reads TGTGCCAGCAGCCTGGGACAGGGGGGCAATGAGCAGTTCTTC.

V and J are TRBV19 and TRBJ2-7, with no clear D. The germline V and J ends were trimmed by 5 bases and 2 bases, with 4 bases remaining between them. The CDR3 totals 11 residues. Germline V gene data show CDR1 as LNHDA and CDR2 as SQIVND (reference sequence). The CDR3 sequence is CASSFTYEQYF. In DNA form, the CDR3 reads TGTGCCAGTAGTTTCACCTACGAGCAGTACTTC.

The CDR3 here is CASSPQSGTLGPDTQYF. In DNA form, the CDR3 reads TGTGCCAGCTCACCACAATCCGGGACTCTTGGCCCAGATACGCAGTATTTT. The chain links TRBV18 to TRBJ2-3; possibly TRBD2 for D (6 bases). Germline loops: CDR1 KGHSH, CDR2 LQKENI. V gave up 1 base and J gave up 4 bases, with 18 bases separating them. This CDR3 contains 17 residues. The full variable domain, in which reference TRBV18 and TRBJ2-3 provide the parts outside the CDR3, is NAGVMQNPRHLVRRRGQEARLRCSPMKGHSHVYWYRQLPEEGLKFMVYLQKENIIDESGMPKERFSAEFPKEGPSILRIQQVVRGDSAAYFCASSPQSGTLGPDTQYFGPGTRLTVL.

The J gene is TRBJ1-1, the V gene TRBV6-5; TRBD1 matches at 7 bases. The CDR3 is made up of 15 amino acids. Germline assignment: CDR1 MNHEY and CDR2 SVGAGI. The J segment lost 0 bases and the V segment lost 7 bases, leaving 8 bases of the junction unmatched. The DNA of the CDR3 is TGTGCCAGCATACAGGGGATTGCTATGAACACTGAAGCTTTCTTT. This codes for CASIQGIAMNTEAFF.

The chain joins TRBV6-2 or TRBV6-3 to TRBJ2-7, with 13 bases matching TRBD2. From germline, CDR1 is MNHEY and CDR2 SVGEGT. There are 14 residues in the CDR3. The J segment lost 5 bases and the V segment lost 6 bases, leaving 4 bases of the junction unmatched. The CDR3 DNA is TGTGCCAGCAGCGGGACTAGCGGGGTAGACGAGCAGTACTTC. It codes for CASSGTSGVDEQYF.

This chain links TRBV18 with TRBJ2-7; D may be TRBD2 (5 bases). V was trimmed by 4 bases and J by 5 bases, leaving 6 bases between them. The V gene's germline CDR1 is KGHSH and CDR2 LQKENI. The CDR3 runs to 11 residues. CDR3 sequence: CASSLGNEQYV. Here the CDR3 DNA reads TGTGCCAGCTCACTCGGGAACGAGCAGTACGTC.

CDR3 region: CASSMDRGAYEQYF. DNA of the CDR3: TGTGCCAGTAGTATGGACCGGGGGGCGTACGAGCAGTACTTC. The chain has TRBV19 and TRBJ2-7; D might be TRBD2 (7 bases). V lost 3 bases, J lost 4 bases, and 13 bases lay in between. The CDR3 totals 14 residues. CDR1 is LNHDA, CDR2 SQIVND, per germline (reference sequence).

The rearrangement joins TRBV5-1 to TRBJ2-1, with 11 bases fitting TRBD2. J lost 0 bases, V lost 0 bases, and 2 bases had no gene match. Germline V CDR1 and CDR2: SGHRS, YFSETQ. The CDR3 is made up of 17 amino acids. The CDR3 coding sequence is TGCGCCAGCAGCTTGGATCTAGCGGGGGGCTCCTACAATGAGCAGTTCTTC. It specifies CASSLDLAGGSYNEQFF.

This clone was seen only once. The chain links TRBV4-2 to TRBJ2-7; 8 bases agree with TRBD1. The CDR3 totals 14 residues. Germline CDR1 and CDR2: LGHNA and YNFKEQ. Trimming at V came to 5 bases and at J to 5 bases, leaving 8 bases not matched to a gene. The CDR3 region has the DNA TGTGCCAGCAGCGAGGAGTCGGACAGGGACGAGCAGTACTTC. This translates into CASSEESDRDEQYF.

This chain uses TRBV28 with TRBJ2-1, with 8 bases that match TRBD1. Germline-derived CDR1 and CDR2 are MDHEN and SYDVKM. J gave up 10 bases and V 6 bases, and 14 bases lay outside the gene matches. The CDR3 extends over 15 amino acids. The CDR3: CASSPPGTGLGEQFF. As DNA, the CDR3 is TGTGCCAGCAGCCCACCAGGGACAGGCCTCGGGGAGCAGTTCTTC.

The rearrangement uses TRBV25-1 and TRBJ2-1; a weak D match, TRBD2 (7 bases). The CDR3 is 14 amino acids. V shed 7 bases and J shed 5 bases, with 15 bases lying between them. Germline V gene data show CDR1 as MGHDK and CDR2 as SYGVNS. The CDR3 nucleotides are TGTGCCAGCACCCAAACGGGGGGCCACAATGAGCAGTTCTTC. Its protein is CASTQTGGHNEQFF.

The chain is built from TRBV28 and TRBJ2-3, with 11 bases lining up with TRBD2. Germline CDR1 reads MDHEN; CDR2 reads SYDVKM. The V segment lost 4 bases and the J segment 2 bases; nucleotides outside the gene matches: 2. The CDR3 covers 15 residues. CDR3 protein: CASSSSGGPTDTQYF. The CDR3 DNA follows: TGTGCCAGCAGTTCTAGCGGGGGGCCCACAGATACGCAGTATTTT.